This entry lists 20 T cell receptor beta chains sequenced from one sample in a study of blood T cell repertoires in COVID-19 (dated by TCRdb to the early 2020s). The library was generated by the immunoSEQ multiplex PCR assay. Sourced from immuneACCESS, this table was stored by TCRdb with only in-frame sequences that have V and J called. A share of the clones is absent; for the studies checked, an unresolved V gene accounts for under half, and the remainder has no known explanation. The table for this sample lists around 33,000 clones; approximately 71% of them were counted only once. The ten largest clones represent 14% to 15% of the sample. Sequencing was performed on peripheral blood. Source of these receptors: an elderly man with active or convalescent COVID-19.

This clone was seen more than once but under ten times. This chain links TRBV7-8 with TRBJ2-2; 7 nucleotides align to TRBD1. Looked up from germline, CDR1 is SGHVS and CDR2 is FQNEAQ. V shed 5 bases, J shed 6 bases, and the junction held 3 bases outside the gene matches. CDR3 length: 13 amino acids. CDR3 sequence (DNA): TGTGCCAGCAGCCAAACAGGGGCCGGGGAGCTGTTTTTT. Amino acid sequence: CASSQTGAGELFF.

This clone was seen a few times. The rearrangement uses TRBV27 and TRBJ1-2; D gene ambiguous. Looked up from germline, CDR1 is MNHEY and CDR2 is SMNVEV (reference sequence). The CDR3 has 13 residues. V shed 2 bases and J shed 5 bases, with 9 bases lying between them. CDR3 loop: CASSLGGGYGYTF. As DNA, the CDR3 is TGTGCCAGCAGTTTAGGCGGCGGGTATGGCTACACCTTC.

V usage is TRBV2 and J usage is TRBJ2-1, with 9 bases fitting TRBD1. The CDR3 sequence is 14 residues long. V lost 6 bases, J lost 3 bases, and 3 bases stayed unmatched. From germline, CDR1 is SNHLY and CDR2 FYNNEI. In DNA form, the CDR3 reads TGTGCCAGCAGACTGGGACAGGGCTACAATGAGCAGTTCTTC. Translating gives CASRLGQGYNEQFF. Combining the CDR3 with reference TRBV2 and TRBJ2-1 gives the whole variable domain EPEVTQTPSHQVTQMGQEVILRCVPISNHLYFYWYRQILGQKVEFLVSFYNNEISEKSEIFDDQFSVERPDGSNFTLKIRSTKLEDSAMYFCASRLGQGYNEQFFGPGTRLTVL.

The CDR3 sequence: CAATLAGRTYEQYF. CDR3 in DNA: TGTGCCGCCACCTTAGCGGGAAGGACCTACGAGCAGTACTTC. The J gene is TRBJ2-7, the V gene TRBV30; 8 bases are shared with TRBD2. CDR3 length: 14 residues. After removal of 8 bases from V and 2 bases from J, the junction contained 11 bases not matched to a gene. CDR1 and CDR2 from the germline V gene are GTSNPN and SVGIG (reference sequence).

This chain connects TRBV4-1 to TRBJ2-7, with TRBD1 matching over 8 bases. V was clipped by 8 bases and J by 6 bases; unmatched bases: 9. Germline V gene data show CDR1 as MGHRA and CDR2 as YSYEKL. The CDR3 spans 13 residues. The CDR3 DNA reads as TGCGCCAGCCCCCCTCGGACAGGGAGCGAGCAGTACTTC. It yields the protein CASPPRTGSEQYF.

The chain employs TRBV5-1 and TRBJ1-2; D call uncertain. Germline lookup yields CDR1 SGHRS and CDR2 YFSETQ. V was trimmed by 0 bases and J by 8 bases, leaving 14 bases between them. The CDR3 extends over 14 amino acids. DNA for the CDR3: TGCGCCAGCAGCTTGGTCGCAGGTTCATACGGCTACACCTTC. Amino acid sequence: CASSLVAGSYGYTF.

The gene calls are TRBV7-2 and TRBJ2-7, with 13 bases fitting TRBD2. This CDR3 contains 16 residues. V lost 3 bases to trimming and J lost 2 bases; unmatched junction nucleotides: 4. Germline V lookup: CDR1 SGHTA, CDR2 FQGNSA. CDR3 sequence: CASSFRLAGGPYEQYF. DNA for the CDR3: TGTGCCAGCAGCTTTCGACTAGCGGGAGGCCCCTACGAGCAGTACTTC.

This CDR3 is CASSISRTVNTEAFF. The DNA of the CDR3 is TGTGCCAGTAGTATAAGCCGGACAGTGAACACTGAAGCTTTCTTT. The rearrangement joins TRBV19 to TRBJ1-1; the D gene is possibly TRBD1 (6 bases). With 2 bases removed from V and 0 bases from J, the gap between germline ends came to 10 bases. This CDR3 is 15 amino acids long. CDR1 and CDR2 from the germline V gene are LNHDA and SQIVND (reference sequence).

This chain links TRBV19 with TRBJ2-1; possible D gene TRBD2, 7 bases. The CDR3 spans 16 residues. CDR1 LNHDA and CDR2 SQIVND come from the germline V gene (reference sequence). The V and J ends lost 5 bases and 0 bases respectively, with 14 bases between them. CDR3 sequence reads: CASSRGGGVSYNEQFF. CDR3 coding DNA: TGTGCCAGTAGTCGGGGCGGGGGCGTCTCCTACAATGAGCAGTTCTTC.

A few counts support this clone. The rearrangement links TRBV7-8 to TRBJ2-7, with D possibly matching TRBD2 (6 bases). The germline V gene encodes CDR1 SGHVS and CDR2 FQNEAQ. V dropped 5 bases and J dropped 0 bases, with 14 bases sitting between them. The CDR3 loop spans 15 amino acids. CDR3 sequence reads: CASSKEGFSSYEQYF. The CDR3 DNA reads TGTGCCAGCAGCAAGGAGGGTTTTTCCTCCTACGAGCAGTACTTC.

This chain's CDR3 is CASSLPGTDTQYF. CDR3 DNA sequence: TGTGCCAGCAGTTTACCCGGCACAGATACGCAGTATTTT. The chain has TRBV12-3 or TRBV12-4 and TRBJ2-3; D ambiguous. The CDR3 sequence is 13 residues long. The ends were cut back, 2 bases at V and 1 base at J, with 4 bases in the middle.

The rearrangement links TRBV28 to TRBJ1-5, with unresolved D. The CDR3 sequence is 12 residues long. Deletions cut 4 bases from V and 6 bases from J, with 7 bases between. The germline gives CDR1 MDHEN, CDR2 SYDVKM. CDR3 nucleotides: TGTGCCAGCAGTTCTGGAGCTCAGCCCCAGCATTTT. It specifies CASSSGAQPQHF.

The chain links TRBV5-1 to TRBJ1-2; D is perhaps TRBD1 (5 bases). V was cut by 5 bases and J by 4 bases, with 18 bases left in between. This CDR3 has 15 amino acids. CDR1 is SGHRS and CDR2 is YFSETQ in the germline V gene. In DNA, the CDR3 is TGCGCCAGCAGATCCGGGACCGCGGGAGGCTATGGCTACACCTTC. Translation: CASRSGTAGGYGYTF.

CDR3 bases: TGTGCCAGCAGCTTAGAAGCGGGAAATGAGCAGTTCTTC. This gives the protein CASSLEAGNEQFF. This chain uses TRBV7-9 with TRBJ2-1, with 7 bases aligning to TRBD2. Germline assignment: CDR1 SEHNR and CDR2 FQNEAQ (reference sequence). CDR3 size: 13 residues. The ends lost 1 base at V and 7 bases at J; junction bases unmatched: 1.

The DNA for the CDR3 is TGCAGCGTTGGGACAGATGGAAACACCATATATTTT. Its translation is CSVGTDGNTIYF. The rearrangement uses TRBV29-1 and TRBJ1-3; perhaps TRBD1 as D (6 bases). The germline CDR1 and CDR2 sequences are SQVTM and ANQGSEA. The CDR3 totals 12 residues. The V and J ends lost 4 bases and 3 bases respectively, with 7 bases between them.

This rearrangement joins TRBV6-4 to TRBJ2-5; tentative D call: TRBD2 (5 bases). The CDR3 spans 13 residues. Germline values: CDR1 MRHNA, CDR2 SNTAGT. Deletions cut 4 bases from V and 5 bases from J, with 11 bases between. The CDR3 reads CASSVASSETQYF. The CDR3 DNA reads TGTGCCAGCAGTGTTGCTAGCTCGGAGACCCAGTACTTC.

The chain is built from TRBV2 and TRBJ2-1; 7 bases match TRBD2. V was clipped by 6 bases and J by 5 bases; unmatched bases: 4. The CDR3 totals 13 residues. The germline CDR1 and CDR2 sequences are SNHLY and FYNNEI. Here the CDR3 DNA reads TGTGCCAGCAGCCTCCGGGGGGACAATGAGCAGTTCTTC. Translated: CASSLRGDNEQFF.

CDR3 loop: CASSPGQGASGELFF. The CDR3 DNA reads TGTGCCAGCAGTCCAGGACAGGGGGCTTCCGGGGAGCTGTTTTTT. This rearrangement joins TRBV6-5 to TRBJ2-2; 11 nucleotides align to TRBD1. The V and J ends lost 5 bases and 6 bases, in that order; junction bases with no gene match: 5. Germline V gene data show CDR1 as MNHEY and CDR2 as SVGAGI. There are 15 residues in the CDR3.

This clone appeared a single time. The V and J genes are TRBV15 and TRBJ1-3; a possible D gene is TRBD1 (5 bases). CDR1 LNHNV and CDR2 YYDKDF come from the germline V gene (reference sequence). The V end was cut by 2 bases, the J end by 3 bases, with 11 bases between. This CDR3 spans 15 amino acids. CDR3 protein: CATSRPGGDGNTIYF. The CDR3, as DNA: TGTGCCACCAGCAGACCGGGAGGGGATGGAAACACCATATATTTT.

This chain's CDR3 is CASSLTAGAGTDTQYF. In DNA, the CDR3 is TGCGCCAGCAGCTTGACCGCGGGAGCAGGCACAGATACGCAGTATTTT. This chain connects TRBV5-1 to TRBJ2-3; 7 nucleotides agree with TRBD2. Germline CDR1 and CDR2: SGHRS and YFSETQ. The CDR3 is 16 residues long. The V and J ends lost 1 base and 1 base, in that order; junction bases with no gene match: 6.